The 8 T cell receptor beta chains below come from one sample, sequenced in a study of T cell repertoires in ileal Crohn's disease. Data came from immunoSEQ multiplex PCR; TCRdb stores just in-frame clones and leaves some out. The sample holds 11,000 to 15,000 clones; about 73% are singletons and the top ten take about 18%. Sequenced sample: ileal tissue. These receptors all come from an adult with Crohn's disease.

For this clone: A read error may account for a junction end that differs from germline. The genes are TRBV27 and TRBJ2-2, with no clear D. The CDR3 has 11 amino acids. Germline-derived CDR1 and CDR2 are MNHEY and SMNVEV (reference sequence). The CDR3 sequence is CASANSGELFF. CDR3 nucleotides: TGTGCCAGCGCGAACTCCGGGGAGCTGTTTTTT.

This chain uses TRBV10-1 with TRBJ2-5, with 10 bases lining up with TRBD1. Germline CDR1 and CDR2: WNHNN and SYGVQD (reference sequence). V shed 8 bases, J shed 2 bases, and the junction held 11 bases outside the gene matches. The CDR3 contains 16 residues. The CDR3 region has the DNA TGCGCCAGCCCGACAGGGACAGGGGAACCGCAAGAGACCCAGTACTTC. The encoded protein is CASPTGTGEPQETQYF.

The genes are TRBV28 and TRBJ2-7; a weak D match, TRBD1 (6 bases). CDR3 length: 11 residues. V lost 5 bases, J lost 6 bases, and 8 bases lay in between. Per the germline V gene, CDR1 is MDHEN and CDR2 is SYDVKM. The chain's CDR3 is CASSLRGEQYF. CDR3 DNA sequence: TGTGCCAGCAGTCTCAGGGGCGAGCAGTACTTC. The full variable domain, completed using reference TRBV28 and TRBJ2-7, is DVKVTQSSRYLVKRTGEKVFLECVQDMDHENMFWYRQDPGLGLRLIYFSYDVKMKEKGDIPEGYSVSREKKERFSLILESASTNQTSMYLCASSLRGEQYFGPGTRLTVT.

The chain links TRBV7-2 to TRBJ1-2; perhaps TRBD1 as D (6 bases). V lost 5 bases to trimming and J lost 2 bases, with 12 bases between them. CDR3 size: 14 residues. Germline V gene lookup returns CDR1 SGHTA and CDR2 FQGNSA. DNA of the CDR3: TGTGCCAGCAGCACCAGAACAGGGAACTATGGCTACACCTTC. Translated: CASSTRTGNYGYTF. Filled out from reference TRBV7-2 and TRBJ1-2, the complete variable domain reads GAGVSQSPSNKVTEKGKDVELRCDPISGHTALYWYRQSLGQGLEFLIYFQGNSAPDKSGLPSDRFSAERTGGSVSTLTIQRTQQEDSAVYLCASSTRTGNYGYTFGSGTRLTVV.

This clone was found once. The chain carries TRBV5-1 and TRBJ2-7, with TRBD1 matching 7 bases. Germline loops: CDR1 SGHRS, CDR2 YFSETQ. The CDR3 has 14 residues. The V gene end was trimmed by 3 bases and the J gene end by 4 bases; junction bases not matched to a gene: 7. The CDR3 protein is CASSSNRGVYEQYF. Here the CDR3 DNA reads TGCGCCAGCAGCTCCAACAGGGGCGTTTACGAGCAGTACTTC.

V is TRBV5-4 and J is TRBJ2-7; the match to TRBD2 covers 9 bases. The V and J ends lost 3 bases and 3 bases, in that order; junction bases with no gene match: 16. CDR3 length: 18 amino acids. Germline V gives CDR1 SGHNT, CDR2 YYREEE (reference sequence). The CDR3 region is CASSSDSRASGKSYEQYF. The CDR3 bases are TGTGCCAGCAGCTCGGACAGTCGAGCTAGCGGGAAGAGCTACGAGCAGTACTTC.

The chain has TRBV7-3 and TRBJ2-1; the match to TRBD2 covers 15 bases. With 4 bases clipped from V and 8 bases from J, the junction kept 6 bases outside the gene matches. The length of the CDR3 is 16 residues. In germline, CDR1 is SGHTA, CDR2 FQGTGA. The DNA for the CDR3 is TGTGCCAGCAGCTCACGAGGACTAGCGGGGGGGCATGAGCAGTTCTTC. Its protein product is CASSSRGLAGGHEQFF.

This clone was counted once. The chain employs TRBV6-1 and TRBJ2-7, with 8 nucleotides matching TRBD2. The CDR3 spans 15 residues. Germline CDR1 reads MNHNS; CDR2 reads SASEGT. The ends lost 7 bases at V and 2 bases at J; junction bases unmatched: 10. CDR3 in amino acids: CASTKAGGEAYEQYF. CDR3 sequence (DNA): TGTGCCAGCACAAAGGCCGGGGGGGAAGCCTACGAGCAGTACTTC.